One sample yielded the 20 T cell receptor beta chains listed below, sequenced in a study of cytomegalovirus exposure and HLA in healthy donors. In the PCR, 60 Vbeta and 13 Jbeta primers were used. TCRdb's copy holds only in-frame clones and misses some; the assay was immunoSEQ multiplex PCR. The data show about 120,000 clones, 70% to 80% seen once. The sample consisted of PBMCs. These TCRs come from a man in his fifties or sixties in good health and CMV-seropositive.

This chain links TRBV27 with TRBJ2-7; a weak D match, TRBD2 (5 bases). Germline loops: CDR1 MNHEY, CDR2 SMNVEV (reference sequence). This CDR3 has 13 amino acids. V was clipped by 2 bases and J by 5 bases, with 10 bases between them. The CDR3 nucleotides read TGTGCCAGCAGTTTAAAGGCGAGGGACGAGCAGTACTTC. Protein product: CASSLKARDEQYF.

This rearrangement joins TRBV10-3 to TRBJ2-5; 15 bases match TRBD2. Germline V gene data show CDR1 as ENHRY and CDR2 as SYGVKD. This CDR3 is 16 amino acids long. Trimming at V came to 4 bases and at J to 5 bases, leaving 5 bases not matched to a gene. For the CDR3, the DNA is TGTGCCATCAGTGGGACTAGCGGGGGGGCCTGGGAGACCCAGTACTTC. Translated: CAISGTSGGAWETQYF.

This clone occurred a few times. The chain couples TRBV30 to TRBJ2-4; D remains ambiguous. Per the germline V gene, CDR1 is GTSNPN and CDR2 is SVGIG (reference sequence). CDR3 length equals 12 residues. Trimming cost V 6 bases and J 11 bases, with 17 bases left between them. CDR3: CACLGPNLVQYF. In DNA form, the CDR3 reads TGTGCCTGTCTGGGCCCTAACTTAGTTCAGTACTTC.

This clone was seen a single time. The rearrangement uses TRBV10-3 and TRBJ1-2; a possible D gene is TRBD1 (6 bases). The CDR3 contains 15 residues. With 4 bases removed from V and 7 bases from J, the gap between germline ends came to 19 bases. CDR1 is ENHRY and CDR2 is SYGVKD in the germline V gene. The CDR3 DNA reads TGTGCCATCAGTGGCAACGGTCTCACAGGGCGTGGCTACACCTTC. Translated: CAISGNGLTGRGYTF.

The CDR3 here is CAISMNTEAFF. CDR3 sequence (DNA): TGTGCCATCAGCATGAACACTGAAGCTTTCTTT. The rearrangement uses TRBV10-3 and TRBJ1-1; D call uncertain. Germline V gene data show CDR1 as ENHRY and CDR2 as SYGVKD. V lost 6 bases to trimming and J lost 0 bases, with 2 bases between them. The CDR3 extends over 11 amino acids.

There are a few counts of this clone. The rearrangement uses TRBV6-6 and TRBJ1-2; the D gene is possibly TRBD1 (6 bases). Per germline, CDR1 MNHNY and CDR2 SVGAGI (reference sequence). The CDR3 extends over 14 amino acids. With 5 bases removed from V and 5 bases from J, the gap between germline ends came to 15 bases. Here the CDR3 DNA reads TGTGCCAGCAGTAACACCGGGACACGTTATGGCTACACCTTC. As protein: CASSNTGTRYGYTF.

The rearrangement joins TRBV2 to TRBJ2-7; weak D call: TRBD1 (5 bases). Germline assignment: CDR1 SNHLY and CDR2 FYNNEI. Trimming stripped 7 bases from V and 4 bases from J, with 17 bases between. The CDR3 runs to 14 residues. In DNA, the CDR3 is TGTGCCAGCATTAGGACACAGGTTGCGTACGAGCAGTACTTC. This translates into CASIRTQVAYEQYF. The complete variable domain, with remaining parts taken from reference TRBV2 and TRBJ2-7, reads EPEVTQTPSHQVTQMGQEVILRCVPISNHLYFYWYRQILGQKVEFLVSFYNNEISEKSEIFDDQFSVERPDGSNFTLKIRSTKLEDSAMYFCASIRTQVAYEQYFGPGTRLTVT.

Only one count was recorded for this clone. The V gene is TRBV5-1, the J gene TRBJ1-1; D is possibly TRBD1 (6 bases). The CDR3 is made up of 14 amino acids. The germline CDR1 and CDR2 sequences are SGHRS and YFSETQ. V lost 6 bases and J lost 0, with 12 bases in between. CDR3 DNA: TGCGCCAGCATGCAGGACAGCTTGAACACTGAAGCTTTCTTT. It translates to CASMQDSLNTEAFF. Using reference TRBV5-1 and TRBJ1-1 for the parts outside the CDR3, the full variable domain is KAGVTQTPRYLIKTRGQQVTLSCSPISGHRSVSWYQQTPGQGLQFLFEYFSETQRNKGNFPGRFSGRQFSNSRSEMNVSTLELGDSALYLCASMQDSLNTEAFFGQGTRLTVV.

J is TRBJ1-5 and V is TRBV28, with D possibly being TRBD1 (5 bases). Germline CDR1 reads MDHEN; CDR2 reads SYDVKM. V was cut by 7 bases and J by 6 bases, with 22 bases left in between. This CDR3 is built from 16 residues. CDR3 protein: CASTEAGQGPVQPQHF. CDR3 in DNA: TGTGCCAGCACCGAAGCAGGGCAGGGTCCCGTTCAGCCCCAGCATTTT.

V and J are TRBV5-1 and TRBJ2-7, with 8 bases matching TRBD1. The V and J ends lost 0 bases and 4 bases, in that order; junction bases with no gene match: 6. CDR1 and CDR2 (germline): SGHRS, YFSETQ. This CDR3 contains 15 residues. CDR3 loop: CASSLVAGTGYEQYF. The CDR3 nucleotides are TGCGCCAGCAGCTTGGTTGCCGGGACAGGTTACGAGCAGTACTTC.

V and J are TRBV2 and TRBJ1-2, with D possibly TRBD1 on 5 matching bases. The germline V gene encodes CDR1 SNHLY and CDR2 FYNNEI. V was trimmed by 3 bases and J by 4 bases, leaving 12 bases between them. The CDR3 has 14 residues. CDR3 sequence: CASSDEGLSYGYTF. The CDR3 DNA follows: TGTGCCAGCAGTGATGAGGGACTGAGCTATGGCTACACCTTC.

The CDR3 loop is CASSLTGTETQYF. The CDR3 DNA sequence: TGCGCCAGCAGCTTGACAGGCACCGAGACCCAGTACTTC. The genes are TRBV5-1 and TRBJ2-5, with D maybe TRBD1 (5 bases). V was cut by 1 base and J by 5 bases, with 9 bases left in between. Germline V gene sequence: CDR1 SGHRS, CDR2 YFSETQ. This CDR3 region has 13 residues.

V usage is TRBV18 and J usage is TRBJ1-1; D not resolved. The CDR3 length is 16 residues. Looked up from germline, CDR1 is KGHSH and CDR2 is LQKENI. Trimming left V 3 bases short and J 0 bases short, with 14 bases between. The CDR3 nucleotides are TGTGCCAGCTCACCCGAGGGTGTTCTCATGAACACTGAAGCTTTCTTT. The encoded protein is CASSPEGVLMNTEAFF.

The V call is TRBV5-1, the J call TRBJ1-2; no reliable D call. Germline V gene data show CDR1 as SGHRS and CDR2 as YFSETQ. V gave up 0 bases and J gave up 0 bases, with 6 bases separating them. The CDR3 loop spans 14 amino acids. The CDR3 region is CASSLVSSNYGYTF. CDR3 sequence (DNA): TGCGCCAGCAGCTTGGTTAGCTCTAACTATGGCTACACCTTC.

For this clone: The germline gene is not matched at one end of the junction; a read error may be the cause. The V gene is TRBV7-7, the J gene TRBJ2-1; 7 bases fit TRBD1. CDR1 and CDR2 from the germline V gene are SSHAT and FNYEAQ (reference sequence). CDR3 length equals 16 residues. The CDR3 spells CASSKRTGVGYNEQFF. In nucleotides, the CDR3 is TGTGCTAGCAGCAAGCGAACAGGGGTTGGGTACAATGAGCAGTTCTTC.

The rearrangement uses TRBV27 and TRBJ2-1, with TRBD2 matching 12 bases. Germline-derived CDR1 and CDR2 are MNHEY and SMNVEV (reference sequence). With V trimmed by 6 bases and J by 7 bases, 31 bases remained unmatched. The CDR3 runs to 23 residues. The DNA of the CDR3 is TGTGCCAGCAGCTCCCGCGTGGGGCGCCTTGGGACTAGCGGGTCCCTCCGACGGAATGAGCAGTTCTTC. Protein: CASSSRVGRLGTSGSLRRNEQFF.

This clone was counted only a few times. CDR3 coding DNA: TGTGCCAGCAGCTTTGGGGGGAATGAAAAACTGTTTTTT. Encoded protein: CASSFGGNEKLFF. The chain carries TRBV7-9 and TRBJ1-4; tentative D call: TRBD1 (5 bases). The germline CDR1 and CDR2 sequences are SEHNR and FQNEAQ (reference sequence). Trimming cost V 3 bases and J 5 bases, with 7 bases left between them. The CDR3 consists of 13 residues.

The gene calls are TRBV10-2 and TRBJ2-7, with TRBD2 matching 12 bases. The germline V gene encodes CDR1 WSHSY and CDR2 SAAADI. Germline trimming cut 6 bases from V and 0 bases from J; bases unmatched to any gene: 6. The CDR3 totals 16 residues. As DNA, the CDR3 is TGCGCCAGCAGAAGACTAGCGGGGGTCACCTCCTACGAGCAGTACTTC. It specifies CASRRLAGVTSYEQYF.

The chain uses TRBV18 and TRBJ1-2; D is uncertain. The CDR3 length is 14 residues. Germline-derived CDR1 and CDR2 are KGHSH and LQKENI. V lost 2 bases and J 0 bases, leaving 7 bases between the germline ends. The CDR3 protein is CASSPSISNYGYTF. The CDR3 DNA sequence: TGTGCCAGCTCACCATCTATCTCTAACTATGGCTACACCTTC.

J is TRBJ1-3 and V is TRBV2; TRBD1 is a possible D gene (6 bases). With 9 bases removed from V and 0 bases from J, the gap between germline ends came to 30 bases. This CDR3 contains 20 residues. Germline loops: CDR1 SNHLY, CDR2 FYNNEI. This CDR3 is CASRSRSGSLTGPSGNTIYF. DNA for the CDR3: TGTGCCAGTAGGAGCCGATCCGGTTCACTCACAGGGCCCTCTGGAAACACCATATATTTT.